This passage covers 32 T cell receptor beta chains from one sample sequenced in a study of beta chain features in type 1 diabetes. Expressed TCRB transcripts were sequenced, since all the RNA that had been isolated was reverse transcribed. Generated by immunoSEQ multiplex PCR, the TCRdb table keeps only in-frame clones and is missing some. The repertoire holds 430,000 or so clones, with about an eighth as singletons. Sequenced material: naive CD4+ T cells from blood. These receptors were collected from a woman between 18 and 29 years old in good health.

V is TRBV11-2 and J is TRBJ2-3; the match to TRBD2 covers 11 bases. CDR3 length: 16 residues. CDR1 SGHAT and CDR2 FQNNGV come from the germline V gene. The junction had 5 bases not matched to a gene; V was cut back by 4 bases and J by 2 bases. The CDR3: CASSSLTSGTTDTQYF. CDR3 coding DNA: TGTGCCAGCAGCTCGTTGACTAGCGGGACCACAGATACGCAGTATTTT.

The chain recombines TRBV29-1 with TRBJ2-3, with a possible D match to TRBD1 (5 bases). The CDR3 is made up of 14 amino acids. Trimming left V 0 bases short and J 8 bases short, with 15 bases between. Germline loops: CDR1 SQVTM, CDR2 ANQGSEA. The CDR3 here is CSVEDSRREATQYF. CDR3 nucleotide sequence: TGCAGCGTTGAAGATAGTCGCAGGGAAGCTACGCAGTATTTT.

The rearrangement uses TRBV18 and TRBJ2-5; 9 bases are a match to TRBD1. This CDR3 has 16 residues. Germline CDR1 is KGHSH and CDR2 is LQKENI. Trimming cost V 1 base and J 5 bases; bases outside gene matches: 8. The CDR3 DNA follows: TGTGCCAGCTCACCACGAGTGGGACAGGGATCCGAGACCCAGTACTTC. As protein: CASSPRVGQGSETQYF.

The J gene is TRBJ2-5, the V gene TRBV7-2; TRBD2 aligns across 11 bases. J was trimmed by 6 bases and V by 5 bases; bases with no gene match: 5. The CDR3 spans 14 residues. Germline V lookup: CDR1 SGHTA, CDR2 FQGNSA. In DNA form, the CDR3 reads TGTGCCAGCAGCCATAGCGGGGGGGCGAAGACCCAGTACTTC. Its translation is CASSHSGGAKTQYF.

The chain employs TRBV5-1 and TRBJ2-3, with D possibly TRBD2 on 6 matching bases. This CDR3 is 12 amino acids long. V lost 6 bases to trimming and J lost 6 bases, with 11 bases between them. Germline values: CDR1 SGHRS, CDR2 YFSETQ. CDR3 sequence reads: CASTRLGDTQYF. In DNA form, the CDR3 reads TGCGCCAGCACCCGACTAGGGGATACGCAGTATTTT.

Notes on this clone: This sample also contains other DNA sequences that code for the same CDR3. This chain joins TRBV20-1 and TRBJ1-1; possibly TRBD1 for D (5 bases). Trimming took 5 bases from V and 5 from J, leaving 9 bases between them. Germline V gives CDR1 DFQATT, CDR2 SNEGSKA (reference sequence). This CDR3 spans 11 amino acids. This CDR3 is CSARGGTEAFF. In DNA, the CDR3 is TGCAGTGCTCGCGGGGGAACTGAAGCTTTCTTT.

This sequence joins TRBV4-1 and TRBJ2-4; D remains ambiguous. The germline V gene encodes CDR1 MGHRA and CDR2 YSYEKL. CDR3 length equals 15 residues. V dropped 4 bases and J dropped 5 bases, with 15 bases sitting between them. The CDR3 DNA reads TGCGCCAGCAGCCTCGGCACGTTCTCCGAAAACATTCAGTACTTC. Translated: CASSLGTFSENIQYF.

This chain links TRBV16 with TRBJ2-3; D remains unclear. The germline V gene has CDR1 KGHSY and CDR2 FQNENV. CDR3 size: 12 residues. The V end lost 0 bases, the J end lost 2 bases, and 0 bases lay between the germline ends. DNA of the CDR3: TGTGCCAGCAGCCAATCCACAGATACGCAGTATTTT. Translation: CASSQSTDTQYF. The entire variable domain, with the rest obtained from reference TRBV16 and TRBJ2-3, is as follows: GEEVAQTPKHLVRGEGQKAKLYCAPIKGHSYVFWYQQVLKNEFKFLISFQNENVFDETGMPKERFSAKCLPNSPCSLEIQATKLEDSAVYFCASSQSTDTQYFGPGTRLTVL.

This rearrangement joins TRBV27 to TRBJ1-6, with a possible D match to TRBD1 (5 bases). V lost 6 bases and J lost 0, with 15 bases in between. The CDR3 consists of 17 residues. Per the germline V gene, CDR1 is MNHEY and CDR2 is SMNVEV (reference sequence). For the CDR3, the DNA is TGTGCCAGCAGACGCGGCAGGGACTTCTCCTATAATTCACCCCTCCACTTT. As protein: CASRRGRDFSYNSPLHF.

This clone was recorded a few times. The chain links TRBV5-4 to TRBJ2-4; D is perhaps TRBD1 or TRBD2 (5 bases each). Germline lookup yields CDR1 SGHNT and CDR2 YYREEE (reference sequence). CDR3 size: 16 residues. Trimming pared 1 base from V and 8 bases from J, leaving 19 bases between. The CDR3 DNA reads as TGTGCCAGCAGCTTGAGGACCAAGGGACGGACGGACATTCAGTACTTC. This gives the protein CASSLRTKGRTDIQYF. Full variable domain (remainder filled in from reference TRBV5-4 and TRBJ2-4): ETGVTQSPTHLIKTRGQQVTLRCSSQSGHNTVSWYQQALGQGPQFIFQYYREEENGRGNFPPRFSGLQFPNYSSELNVNALELDDSALYLCASSLRTKGRTDIQYFGAGTRLSVL.

This chain uses TRBV7-3 with TRBJ2-1; D remains ambiguous. CDR3 length: 13 residues. CDR1 and CDR2 from the germline V gene are SGHTA and FQGTGA. V gave up 1 base and J gave up 0 bases, with 1 base separating them. The CDR3 DNA is TGTGCCAGCAGCTTAAACTCCTACAATGAGCAGTTCTTC. It yields the protein CASSLNSYNEQFF.

In this sample, this clone turned up a few times. At the DNA level, this CDR3 is encoded by other sequences in the same sample as well. The chain uses TRBV18 and TRBJ2-5; D gene ambiguous. The CDR3 runs to 13 residues. V was shortened by 3 bases and J by 1 base, with 6 bases between the two germline ends. Germline lookup yields CDR1 KGHSH and CDR2 LQKENI. For the CDR3, the DNA is TGTGCCAGCTCACCGGGTAGCCAAGAGACCCAGTACTTC. Protein: CASSPGSQETQYF. Looking up the rest from reference TRBV18 and TRBJ2-5 gives the full variable domain: NAGVMQNPRHLVRRRGQEARLRCSPMKGHSHVYWYRQLPEEGLKFMVYLQKENIIDESGMPKERFSAEFPKEGPSILRIQQVVRGDSAAYFCASSPGSQETQYFGPGTRLLVL.

This chain uses TRBV25-1 with TRBJ1-2; maybe TRBD1 (6 bases). The ends were cut back, 6 bases at V and 2 bases at J, with 13 bases in the middle. The CDR3 is 14 residues long. Germline V gene lookup returns CDR1 MGHDK and CDR2 SYGVNS. Written as DNA, the CDR3 is TGTGCCAGCAGCCCAGGGGCGGGGAACTATGGCTACACCTTC. Residues: CASSPGAGNYGYTF.

As for this clone: Other DNA variants within this sample encode the same CDR3. This sequence joins TRBV5-1 and TRBJ2-5, with TRBD2 as a possible D gene (5 bases). CDR3 length: 13 amino acids. V lost 2 bases to trimming and J lost 2 bases, with 7 bases between them. The V gene's germline CDR1 is SGHRS and CDR2 YFSETQ. The CDR3 DNA reads as TGCGCCAGCAGCTTCGGGGTACAAGAGACCCAGTACTTC. Protein sequence: CASSFGVQETQYF.

This clone has a handful of counts. This chain uses TRBV7-2 with TRBJ2-7; 10 nucleotides align to TRBD2. CDR1 is SGHTA, CDR2 FQGNSA, per germline. The CDR3 consists of 17 residues. The V and J ends lost 1 base and 5 bases, in that order; junction bases with no gene match: 11. CDR3 protein: CASSLGPSGSAIDEQYF. The CDR3 nucleotides are TGTGCCAGCAGCTTAGGTCCTAGCGGGAGTGCTATAGACGAGCAGTACTTC.

In its sample, this clone was seen a few times. This chain connects TRBV7-2 to TRBJ2-1; no clear D. V was cut by 4 bases and J by 10 bases, with 17 bases left in between. Looked up from germline, CDR1 is SGHTA and CDR2 is FQGNSA. The CDR3 totals 14 residues. CDR3 nucleotides: TGTGCCAGCAGCTCCGGTCCCCATGACGGAGAGCAGTTCTTC. Translation: CASSSGPHDGEQFF.

This clone turned up a few times. The V call is TRBV27, the J call TRBJ2-7; 7 bases align to TRBD1. The CDR3 is made up of 12 amino acids. The germline V gene has CDR1 MNHEY and CDR2 SMNVEV (reference sequence). V trimming: 5 bases; J trimming: 12 bases; junction bases outside the gene matches: 10. In DNA, the CDR3 is TGTGCCAGCAGTCCACCGGGACAGTCTCCGTACTTC. Protein: CASSPPGQSPYF.

This clone showed up just a few times. The chain is built from TRBV19 and TRBJ1-1, with a weak D call TRBD1 (6 bases). The CDR3 spans 16 residues. The V end was cut by 3 bases, the J end by 0 bases, with 14 bases between. Germline V gene data show CDR1 as LNHDA and CDR2 as SQIVND (reference sequence). The CDR3 here is CASSIQDSRLNTEAFF. The CDR3 coding sequence is TGTGCCAGTAGTATCCAGGACAGTAGGTTGAACACTGAAGCTTTCTTT.

This clone was found many times. This rearrangement joins TRBV30 to TRBJ2-5, with 8 nucleotides matching TRBD2. CDR1 is GTSNPN and CDR2 is SVGIG in the germline V gene (reference sequence). The CDR3 runs 14 residues. V lost 2 bases to trimming and J lost 4 bases; unmatched junction nucleotides: 6. For the CDR3, the DNA is TGTGCCTGGAGTATCGGCGGGGGGATAGAGACCCAGTACTTC. Translation gives CAWSIGGGIETQYF.

This clone appeared a few times. This rearrangement joins TRBV15 to TRBJ2-1; D tentatively fits TRBD1 or TRBD2 (5 bases each). Trimming stripped 0 bases from V and 8 bases from J, with 14 bases between. The germline V gene has CDR1 LNHNV and CDR2 YYDKDF (reference sequence). The CDR3 runs 15 residues. The CDR3 is CATSRDQTRGDEQFF. The CDR3, as DNA: TGTGCCACCAGCAGAGATCAAACTAGGGGCGATGAGCAGTTCTTC.

The V gene is TRBV29-1, the J gene TRBJ2-5, with D possibly matching TRBD2 (6 bases). The DNA end is a closer match to TRBJ2-7, so the J assignment may be wrong. Per germline, CDR1 SQVTM and CDR2 ANQGSEA. This CDR3 spans 11 amino acids. The CDR3, as DNA: TGCAGCGTTCGGGGGACCGACGAGCAGTACTTC. This encodes CSVRGTDEQYF.

CDR3: CASSPPAGREYF. The CDR3 DNA sequence: TGTGCCAGCTCACCACCGGCGGGGAGGGAGTATTTT. This sequence joins TRBV18 and TRBJ2-3; 7 bases match TRBD2. The J segment lost 13 bases and the V segment lost 0 bases, leaving 4 bases of the junction unmatched. The CDR3 is 12 amino acids. Germline V gene sequence: CDR1 KGHSH, CDR2 LQKENI.

This sequence joins TRBV7-2 and TRBJ2-1; the match to TRBD2 covers 9 bases. Losses at the gene ends were 2 bases for V and 6 bases for J; bases not matched to a gene: 8. The CDR3 has 16 residues. CDR1 is SGHTA and CDR2 is FQGNSA in the germline V gene. In DNA form, the CDR3 reads TGTGCCAGCAGCTTAACCGGCGGGAGGGAGGGCAATGAGCAGTTCTTC. The encoded protein is CASSLTGGREGNEQFF.

The J gene is TRBJ2-1, the V gene TRBV29-1; maybe TRBD2 (6 bases). Germline V CDR1 and CDR2: SQVTM, ANQGSEA. The CDR3 length is 13 residues. Trimming cost V 6 bases and J 4 bases, with 13 bases left between them. CDR3 sequence reads: CSVSRGTYNEQFF. For the CDR3, the DNA is TGCAGCGTCTCGCGGGGCACTTACAATGAGCAGTTCTTC.

In DNA form, the CDR3 reads TGCGCCAGCAATCATTTGACGGCGAACACTGAAGCTTTCTTT. Its protein is CASNHLTANTEAFF. The V and J genes are TRBV5-1 and TRBJ1-1; D not certain. V was cut by 6 bases and J by 1 base, with 13 bases left in between. This CDR3 region has 14 residues. Germline V gene data show CDR1 as SGHRS and CDR2 as YFSETQ. Filled out from reference TRBV5-1 and TRBJ1-1, the complete variable domain reads KAGVTQTPRYLIKTRGQQVTLSCSPISGHRSVSWYQQTPGQGLQFLFEYFSETQRNKGNFPGRFSGRQFSNSRSEMNVSTLELGDSALYLCASNHLTANTEAFFGQGTRLTVV.

A remark on this clone: This same CDR3 is encoded by further DNA sequences in the sample. The chain combines TRBV29-1 with TRBJ2-1; D is uncertain. In germline, CDR1 is SQVTM, CDR2 ANQGSEA. The ends were cut back, 4 bases at V and 6 bases at J, with 13 bases in the middle. The CDR3 consists of 13 residues. CDR3 protein: CSVGGLPPNEQFF. The CDR3 DNA reads as TGCAGCGTTGGGGGTCTCCCCCCCAATGAGCAGTTCTTC.

The chain has TRBV18 and TRBJ2-5; 7 bases align to TRBD1. CDR1 is KGHSH, CDR2 LQKENI, per germline. V lost 4 bases, J lost 3 bases, and 8 bases stayed unmatched. CDR3 length: 15 amino acids. This CDR3 reads CASSLNTGTEETQYF. The CDR3 region has the DNA TGTGCCAGCTCACTTAATACCGGGACAGAAGAGACCCAGTACTTC.

The chain recombines TRBV4-1 with TRBJ1-2; 10 bases are shared with TRBD1. Per the germline V gene, CDR1 is MGHRA and CDR2 is YSYEKL. The CDR3 is 18 amino acids. After removal of 3 bases from V and 2 bases from J, the junction contained 12 bases not matched to a gene. The CDR3 protein is CASSHPFRQGQGNYGYTF. The CDR3 DNA sequence: TGCGCCAGCAGCCACCCTTTTCGGCAGGGACAGGGGAACTATGGCTACACCTTC.

J is TRBJ2-5 and V is TRBV5-1; D is perhaps TRBD1 (5 bases). V lost 2 bases and J 2 bases, leaving 16 bases between the germline ends. The CDR3 has 16 residues. CDR1 is SGHRS, CDR2 YFSETQ, per germline. This CDR3 is CASSFRQTLPQETQYF. The DNA for the CDR3 is TGCGCCAGCAGCTTTAGACAGACCCTTCCTCAAGAGACCCAGTACTTC.

There are a few counts of this clone. V gene TRBV6-5 combines with J gene TRBJ1-5, with D possibly TRBD1 on 5 matching bases. V lost 0 bases to trimming and J lost 4 bases, with 7 bases between them. Germline assignment: CDR1 MNHEY and CDR2 SVGAGI. This CDR3 contains 14 residues. The CDR3 loop is CASSYSRGNQPQHF. The CDR3 region has the DNA TGTGCCAGCAGTTACTCGCGGGGGAATCAGCCCCAGCATTTT.

The V call is TRBV14, the J call TRBJ1-1; D is perhaps TRBD1 (5 bases). The length of the CDR3 is 14 residues. V lost 0 bases and J lost 10, with 15 bases in between. CDR1 and CDR2 from the germline V gene are SGHDN and FVKESK. CDR3 DNA sequence: TGTGCCAGCAGCCAAGATAAGGGACTGGCGGGAGCTTTCTTT. Its translation: CASSQDKGLAGAFF.

This clone was seen a few times. The chain uses TRBV11-1 and TRBJ2-7; possible D gene TRBD2, 5 bases. Deletions cut 5 bases from V and 6 bases from J, with 17 bases between. CDR1 is SGHAT, CDR2 FQDESV, per germline (reference sequence). This CDR3 has 14 amino acids. The CDR3 coding sequence is TGTGCCAGCAGCCGCCCTCGGGGTACTAGCGAGCAGTACTTC. The encoded protein is CASSRPRGTSEQYF.